Following are 32 T cell receptor beta chains from one sample sequenced in a study of blood T cell repertoires in COVID-19. Using immunoSEQ multiplex PCR, the repertoire was profiled, and TCRdb retains in-frame clones only, with some absent. The sample records over 250,000 clones, roughly 91% being singletons. The sample consisted of PBMCs or T cells enriched from blood (not recorded which). The receptor set was obtained from a woman aged 55-69 years who had recovered from COVID-19.

V and J are TRBV27 and TRBJ1-6, with D possibly matching TRBD1 (6 bases). This CDR3 spans 16 amino acids. Trimming cost V 6 bases and J 0 bases, with 12 bases left between them. Germline CDR1 MNHEY, CDR2 SMNVEV (reference sequence). Written as DNA, the CDR3 is TGTGCCAGCAGGGCAGGGGCTAGCTCCTATAATTCACCCCTCCACTTT. This gives the protein CASRAGASSYNSPLHF.

The chain has TRBV21-1 and TRBJ1-4. TRBV21-1 has pseudogene status. The CDR3 consists of 14 residues. CDR3 DNA sequence: TGTGCCAGCAGCCCCCACCGGGGGTTCGAAAAACTGTTTTTT. Translating gives CASSPHRGFEKLFF.

This chain links TRBV12-3 or TRBV12-4 with TRBJ1-4; no clear D. V was shortened by 10 bases and J by 0 bases, with 9 bases between the two germline ends. The CDR3 is 13 residues long. In DNA, the CDR3 is TGTGCCATCAGGCGTGCAACTAATGAAAAACTGTTTTTT. Translated: CAIRRATNEKLFF.

The V gene is TRBV7-9, the J gene TRBJ1-1; 9 bases align to TRBD1. The germline V gene has CDR1 SEHNR and CDR2 FQNEAQ (reference sequence). With V trimmed by 4 bases and J by 5 bases, 2 bases remained unmatched. The CDR3 spans 13 residues. In DNA form, the CDR3 reads TGTGCCAGCAGCTCGGGGACAGGGACTGAAGCTTTCTTT. Translated, it gives CASSSGTGTEAFF.

The chain carries TRBV7-3 and TRBJ2-1; 11 bases match TRBD2. With 2 bases clipped from V and 4 bases from J, the junction kept 4 bases outside the gene matches. Germline-derived CDR1 and CDR2 are SGHTA and FQGTGA. This CDR3 has 16 residues. The CDR3 DNA follows: TGTGCCAGCAGCTTAGGGGGGACTAGCGGATACAATGAGCAGTTCTTC. This sequence encodes CASSLGGTSGYNEQFF.

The chain links TRBV5-4 to TRBJ2-6, with D possibly matching TRBD1 (5 bases). The V and J ends lost 4 bases and 1 base respectively, with 9 bases between them. The CDR3 is 15 residues long. In germline, CDR1 is SGHNT, CDR2 YYREEE (reference sequence). The CDR3 loop is CASSPQGSGANVLTF. The CDR3 DNA follows: TGTGCCAGCAGCCCGCAGGGTTCTGGGGCCAACGTCCTGACTTTC. Based on the CDR3 plus reference TRBV5-4 and TRBJ2-6, the full variable domain is ETGVTQSPTHLIKTRGQQVTLRCSSQSGHNTVSWYQQALGQGPQFIFQYYREEENGRGNFPPRFSGLQFPNYSSELNVNALELDDSALYLCASSPQGSGANVLTFGAGSRLTVL.

This rearrangement joins TRBV5-5 to TRBJ2-7, with D possibly matching TRBD1 (6 bases). This CDR3 comprises 14 residues. Looked up from germline, CDR1 is SGHKS and CDR2 is YYEKEE (reference sequence). The ends were cut back, 2 bases at V and 2 bases at J, with 11 bases in the middle. DNA for the CDR3: TGTGCCAGCAGCTTATCACAGGGCCCCTACGAGCAGTACTTC. This gives the protein CASSLSQGPYEQYF.

The chain is built from TRBV5-4 and TRBJ1-6, with 9 bases aligning to TRBD1. J lost 9 bases, V lost 4 bases, and 11 bases had no gene match. Germline V gene data show CDR1 as SGHNT and CDR2 as YYREEE (reference sequence). CDR3 length: 16 amino acids. The CDR3 spells CASSPSGQGGISPLHF. CDR3 nucleotide sequence: TGTGCCAGCAGCCCCTCGGGACAGGGAGGCATTTCACCCCTCCACTTT. Full variable domain (rest looked up from reference TRBV5-4 and TRBJ1-6): ETGVTQSPTHLIKTRGQQVTLRCSSQSGHNTVSWYQQALGQGPQFIFQYYREEENGRGNFPPRFSGLQFPNYSSELNVNALELDDSALYLCASSPSGQGGISPLHFGNGTRLTVT.

This chain joins TRBV5-5 and TRBJ2-1; 8 nucleotides align to TRBD2. V lost 0 bases, J lost 4 bases, and 12 bases stayed unmatched. Per germline, CDR1 SGHKS and CDR2 YYEKEE (reference sequence). The CDR3 totals 18 residues. The chain's CDR3 is CASSLVWRGATQYNEQFF. The CDR3 nucleotides read TGTGCCAGCAGCTTGGTATGGCGGGGGGCCACGCAATACAATGAGCAGTTCTTC.

V gene TRBV28 combines with J gene TRBJ1-1; 10 bases agree with TRBD1. This CDR3 is 17 amino acids long. Germline V lookup: CDR1 MDHEN, CDR2 SYDVKM. Losses at the gene ends were 8 bases for V and 7 bases for J; bases not matched to a gene: 19. CDR3 in DNA: TGTGCCAGCCCGCCGTACGTGGGGGCTTGGGACAGGGGTGAAGCTTTCTTT. As protein: CASPPYVGAWDRGEAFF. Drawing the rest from reference TRBV28 and TRBJ1-1, the complete variable domain is DVKVTQSSRYLVKRTGEKVFLECVQDMDHENMFWYRQDPGLGLRLIYFSYDVKMKEKGDIPEGYSVSREKKERFSLILESASTNQTSMYLCASPPYVGAWDRGEAFFGQGTRLTVV.

The gene calls are TRBV6-5 and TRBJ2-7; 8 nucleotides match TRBD1. J gave up 9 bases and V 2 bases, and 3 bases lay outside the gene matches. This CDR3 comprises 12 residues. Germline V gives CDR1 MNHEY, CDR2 SVGAGI. CDR3: CASSYAGGGQYF. The DNA of the CDR3 is TGTGCCAGCAGTTACGCAGGGGGCGGGCAGTACTTC.

The chain is built from TRBV28 and TRBJ1-2; possible D gene TRBD1, 6 bases. This CDR3 has 15 residues. Trimming pared 4 bases from V and 4 bases from J, leaving 16 bases between. The germline CDR1 and CDR2 sequences are MDHEN and SYDVKM. For the CDR3, the DNA is TGTGCCAGCAGTTCTCACAGGGTCCCCTCCTATGGCTACACCTTC. Translated: CASSSHRVPSYGYTF.

The V gene is TRBV7-3, the J gene TRBJ2-7; 7 nucleotides agree with TRBD1. The CDR3 contains 16 residues. Germline CDR1 reads SGHTA; CDR2 reads FQGTGA. V lost 0 bases to trimming and J lost 4 bases; unmatched junction nucleotides: 9. The CDR3 nucleotides are TGTGCCAGCAGCTTAACAGGGACAGTTAACGTGTACGAGCAGTACTTC. Its protein is CASSLTGTVNVYEQYF.

V and J are TRBV19 and TRBJ2-2; TRBD1 matches 7 bases. This CDR3 spans 15 amino acids. V trimming: 7 bases; J trimming: 5 bases; junction bases outside the gene matches: 10. Germline V gene data show CDR1 as LNHDA and CDR2 as SQIVND (reference sequence). The CDR3 is CASTPWDRTTGELFF. The CDR3 nucleotides read TGTGCCAGTACCCCCTGGGACAGAACAACCGGGGAGCTGTTTTTT.

The genes are TRBV11-3 and TRBJ2-3; the match to TRBD2 covers 10 bases. The CDR3 runs 19 residues. V shed 0 bases, J shed 10 bases, and the junction held 19 bases outside the gene matches. Germline-derived CDR1 and CDR2 are SGHNT and YENEEA. Written as DNA, the CDR3 is TGTGCCAGCAGCTTAGATTTCGCTAGCGGGAGCCCGGGTCGTCACGCGCAGTATTTT. Its protein product is CASSLDFASGSPGRHAQYF.

A remark on this clone: Within the sample, other DNA sequences also encode this same CDR3. The chain carries TRBV5-1 and TRBJ2-2, with TRBD1 as a possible D gene (6 bases). The CDR3 runs to 15 residues. Germline V gene sequence: CDR1 SGHRS, CDR2 YFSETQ. The V end lost 0 bases, the J end lost 0 bases, and 6 bases lay between the germline ends. In DNA, the CDR3 is TGCGCCAGCAGCTTGGCAGGGGCGAACACCGGGGAGCTGTTTTTT. Protein: CASSLAGANTGELFF.

This chain connects TRBV6-1 to TRBJ1-2; 9 bases are shared with TRBD1. The CDR3 is 15 amino acids. The V gene's germline CDR1 is MNHNS and CDR2 SASEGT. With 3 bases clipped from V and 7 bases from J, the junction kept 9 bases outside the gene matches. DNA of the CDR3: TGTGCCAGCAGTGACCCGGGACAGGGATGGGGTGGCTACACCTTC. It translates to CASSDPGQGWGGYTF.

This chain links TRBV18 with TRBJ2-5; TRBD1 agrees at 7 bases. J lost 6 bases, V lost 2 bases, and 6 bases had no gene match. Germline V gene sequence: CDR1 KGHSH, CDR2 LQKENI. This CDR3 region has 14 residues. CDR3: CASSPRVQGKTQYF. The CDR3 DNA reads as TGTGCCAGCTCACCAAGGGTACAGGGGAAGACCCAGTACTTC.

This sequence joins TRBV29-1 and TRBJ1-2, with 9 positions matching TRBD1. Germline-derived CDR1 and CDR2 are SQVTM and ANQGSEA. This CDR3 comprises 15 residues. V was pared by 2 bases and J by 6 bases, with 10 bases of the junction left unmatched. The CDR3 sequence: CSVERGQGLFHGYTF. CDR3 bases: TGCAGCGTTGAACGGGGACAGGGACTTTTCCATGGCTACACCTTC.

V usage is TRBV23-1 and J usage is TRBJ1-5, with D perhaps TRBD1 (5 bases). TRBV23-1 qualifies as an ORF whose function is uncertain. Trimming stripped 6 bases from V and 0 bases from J, with 15 bases between. This CDR3 contains 16 residues. The CDR3 sequence: CASSQIDRYSNQPQHF. The CDR3 region has the DNA TGCGCCAGCAGCCAAATTGACAGATATAGCAATCAGCCCCAGCATTTT.

The CDR3 spells CSASSSRQNEEAFF. CDR3 DNA sequence: TGCAGTGCTAGTTCATCAAGACAGAATGAGGAAGCTTTCTTT. The rearrangement links TRBV20-1 to TRBJ1-1; D may be TRBD1 (5 bases). V lost 3 bases and J lost 8, with 19 bases in between. Germline V CDR1 and CDR2: DFQATT, SNEGSKA (reference sequence). This CDR3 is 14 amino acids long.

This rearrangement joins TRBV7-6 to TRBJ1-5; D remains unclear. The germline V gene encodes CDR1 SGHVS and CDR2 FNYEAQ. CDR3 length equals 14 residues. V dropped 1 base and J dropped 4 bases, with 8 bases sitting between them. This CDR3 is CASSLGTGNQPQHF. The DNA of the CDR3 is TGTGCCAGCAGCTTAGGGACGGGAAATCAGCCCCAGCATTTT.

This sequence joins TRBV9 and TRBJ2-3; D is undetermined. The CDR3 sequence is 17 residues long. CDR1 and CDR2 (germline): SGDLS, YYNGEE. Trimming stripped 0 bases from V and 2 bases from J, with 16 bases between. The CDR3 DNA sequence: TGTGCCAGCAGCGTAGGGGTTGGAGACGCCCCCACAGATACGCAGTATTTT. It yields the protein CASSVGVGDAPTDTQYF.

This chain links TRBV24-1 with TRBJ2-7; tentatively, D is TRBD1 (7 bases). The CDR3 has 15 amino acids. Germline CDR1 is KGHDR and CDR2 is SFDVKD. Between the trimmed V and J ends, which lost 3 bases and 2 bases, there was a span of 13 bases. The DNA for the CDR3 is TGTGCCACCAGTGATGGAGGGACAGAGACCTACGAGCAGTACTTC. Its protein product is CATSDGGTETYEQYF.

The chain combines TRBV3-1 (or the pseudogene TRBV3-2) with TRBJ2-1; 7 nucleotides align to TRBD2. J gave up 5 bases and V 4 bases, and 5 bases lay outside the gene matches. Germline V gives CDR1 LGHDT, CDR2 YNNKEL (reference sequence). This CDR3 spans 14 amino acids. CDR3 residues: CASSLIGGDNEQFF. CDR3 nucleotides: TGTGCCAGCAGCCTAATTGGGGGGGACAATGAGCAGTTCTTC.

In this sample, this clone turned up once. The chain recombines TRBV4-1 with TRBJ2-7; 8 bases align to TRBD1. Unmatched junction bases numbered 5, after V lost 5 bases and J lost 2 bases. CDR1 is MGHRA and CDR2 is YSYEKL in the germline V gene. CDR3 length: 14 amino acids. CDR3 protein: CASSDRTGPYEQYF. CDR3 in DNA: TGCGCCAGCAGCGACCGGACAGGGCCCTACGAGCAGTACTTC.

J is TRBJ2-3 and V is TRBV6-4; 8 nucleotides match TRBD2. CDR3 length: 14 residues. Germline V gives CDR1 MRHNA, CDR2 SNTAGT. The V gene end was trimmed by 5 bases and the J gene end by 0 bases; junction bases not matched to a gene: 1. The CDR3, as DNA: TGTGCCAGCAGTCCTAGCGGGAGCACAGATACGCAGTATTTT. Translating it yields CASSPSGSTDTQYF.

This sequence joins TRBV5-1 and TRBJ1-1, with D tentatively TRBD1 (6 bases). CDR1 and CDR2 (germline): SGHRS, YFSETQ. Trimming cost V 5 bases and J 4 bases, with 12 bases left between them. This CDR3 has 13 residues. In DNA form, the CDR3 reads TGCGCCAGCAGATTTCAGGGGAGCACTGAAGCTTTCTTT. It is translated as CASRFQGSTEAFF.

This sequence joins TRBV29-1 and TRBJ1-2; 12 positions match TRBD1. V lost 5 bases and J lost 7; bases outside the gene matches: 5. The CDR3 consists of 13 residues. CDR1 is SQVTM and CDR2 is ANQGSEA in the germline V gene. Here the CDR3 DNA reads TGCAGCGTTCCGGGACAGGGGGCTGTTGGCTACACCTTC. Its protein is CSVPGQGAVGYTF.

The V and J genes are TRBV27 and TRBJ1-6; 7 bases are shared with TRBD1. The CDR3 is 14 amino acids. Germline CDR1 and CDR2: MNHEY and SMNVEV (reference sequence). Trimming at V came to 10 bases and at J to 13 bases, leaving 16 bases not matched to a gene. The CDR3 nucleotides read TGTGCCATAACCGGGACAGCGGCCCTCGATCCCCTCCACTTT. Translated: CAITGTAALDPLHF.

The J gene is TRBJ1-2, the V gene TRBV5-5; TRBD1 might be the D (6 bases). The germline V gene encodes CDR1 SGHKS and CDR2 YYEKEE (reference sequence). The V end lost 4 bases, the J end lost 3 bases, and 16 bases lay between the germline ends. The CDR3 has 15 residues. The CDR3: CASSLVSGVDYGYTF. CDR3 sequence (DNA): TGTGCCAGCAGCCTCGTGTCAGGGGTCGACTATGGCTACACCTTC. Drawing the rest from reference TRBV5-5 and TRBJ1-2, the complete variable domain is DAGVTQSPTHLIKTRGQQVTLRCSPISGHKSVSWYQQVLGQGPQFIFQYYEKEERGRGNFPDRFSARQFPNYSSELNVNALLLGDSALYLCASSLVSGVDYGYTFGSGTRLTVV.

This clone showed up just once. The chain carries TRBV30 and TRBJ1-6; D call uncertain. The CDR3 has 15 amino acids. CDR1 is GTSNPN and CDR2 is SVGIG in the germline V gene (reference sequence). The V and J ends lost 3 bases and 0 bases respectively, with 9 bases between them. CDR3 sequence: CAWRLESSYNSPLHF. CDR3 nucleotides: TGTGCCTGGAGGTTGGAGAGCTCCTATAATTCACCCCTCCACTTT.